The 19 T cell receptor beta chains presented below share a single source sample, sequenced in a study of shared clonotypes between healthy human individuals. Profiled with immunoSEQ multiplex PCR; TCRdb holds only in-frame clones, not every one. Seen here are almost 750,000 clones, 55% to 80% observed once, and the top ten hold under 2%. The sequencing sample was made of memory CD4+ T cells sorted from blood. Subset: CD45RA-negative fraction. These receptor sequences come from a woman in her twenties or thirties in good health.

This clone turned up a few times. This chain joins TRBV7-2 and TRBJ2-7; no definite D call. Between the trimmed V and J ends, which lost 7 bases and 0 bases, there was a span of 13 bases. CDR1 and CDR2 (germline): SGHTA, FQGNSA. The CDR3 totals 14 residues. CDR3: CASKERLLSYEQYF. In nucleotides, the CDR3 is TGTGCCAGCAAGGAGCGACTCCTCTCCTACGAGCAGTACTTC.

The rearrangement links TRBV19 to TRBJ2-3; 13 nucleotides agree with TRBD2. The CDR3 loop spans 16 amino acids. Germline CDR1 LNHDA, CDR2 SQIVND (reference sequence). Losses at the gene ends were 3 bases for V and 5 bases for J; bases not matched to a gene: 5. The CDR3: CASSIGLAGEGDTQYF. The CDR3 DNA follows: TGTGCCAGTAGTATCGGACTAGCGGGAGAGGGAGATACGCAGTATTTT.

V is TRBV29-1 and J is TRBJ1-2; weak D call: TRBD1 (6 bases). The V gene's germline CDR1 is SQVTM and CDR2 ANQGSEA. Trimming removed 7 bases at V and 7 bases at J, with 16 bases between. The CDR3 has 12 residues. Here the CDR3 DNA reads TGCAGCGCTACCCAGGGGAGAGCTGGCTACACCTTC. Protein product: CSATQGRAGYTF.

The chain employs TRBV7-9 and TRBJ1-2; tentative D call: TRBD1 (5 bases). This CDR3 spans 14 amino acids. Looked up from germline, CDR1 is SEHNR and CDR2 is FQNEAQ (reference sequence). V shed 1 base and J shed 4 bases, with 10 bases lying between them. CDR3 in amino acids: CASSLGQSAYGYTF. In DNA form, the CDR3 reads TGTGCCAGCAGCTTAGGACAGTCGGCCTATGGCTACACCTTC. Complete variable domain (other parts from reference TRBV7-9 and TRBJ1-2): DTGVSQNPRHKITKRGQNVTFRCDPISEHNRLYWYRQTLGQGPEFLTYFQNEAQLEKSRLLSDRFSAERPKGSFSTLEIQRTEQGDSAMYLCASSLGQSAYGYTFGSGTRLTVV.

This chain uses TRBV30 with TRBJ2-1, with TRBD2 as a possible D gene (5 bases). The germline V gene encodes CDR1 GTSNPN and CDR2 SVGIG (reference sequence). CDR3 length: 14 residues. The germline V and J ends were trimmed by 4 bases and 4 bases, with 14 bases remaining between them. The CDR3 DNA sequence: TGTGCCTGGATCGGAGGTTCAAATTACAATGAGCAGTTCTTC. This codes for CAWIGGSNYNEQFF.

The gene calls are TRBV2 and TRBJ2-4; TRBD2 matches at 9 bases. Germline V gene lookup returns CDR1 SNHLY and CDR2 FYNNEI. J gave up 0 bases and V 4 bases, and 7 bases lay outside the gene matches. The CDR3 spans 17 residues. The CDR3 nucleotides read TGTGCCAGCAGTGTGCGGGAGGGGGCCTTAGCCAAAAACATTCAGTACTTC. Translated, it gives CASSVREGALAKNIQYF.

The chain has TRBV2 and TRBJ2-2; D gene unclear. Germline CDR1 is SNHLY and CDR2 is FYNNEI. V gave up 6 bases and J gave up 7 bases, with 9 bases separating them. The CDR3 has 12 residues. The CDR3 spells CASRDGYGELFF. The DNA of the CDR3 is TGTGCCAGCAGGGACGGATACGGGGAGCTGTTTTTT.

The V call is TRBV7-3, the J call TRBJ2-1, with 7 bases matching TRBD2. Losses at the gene ends were 5 bases for V and 8 bases for J; bases not matched to a gene: 12. CDR3 size: 15 residues. Germline CDR1 SGHTA, CDR2 FQGTGA. CDR3 coding DNA: TGTGCCAGCAGCCCCACAGGCGGGAGCATTGATGAGCAGTTCTTC. Its protein is CASSPTGGSIDEQFF.

The chain uses TRBV6-5 and TRBJ1-1, with D possibly being TRBD1 (6 bases). The CDR3 runs to 15 residues. Germline loops: CDR1 MNHEY, CDR2 SVGAGI. Between the trimmed V and J ends, which lost 8 bases and 1 base, there was a span of 17 bases. CDR3 region: CASSPSTGKNTEAFF. The CDR3 bases are TGTGCCAGCTCCCCCTCGACAGGAAAGAACACTGAAGCTTTCTTT.

As concerns this clone: Other DNA sequences in the sample encode the same CDR3. The CDR3 DNA is TGTGCCAGCAGACGGGAGAACACCGGGGAGCTGTTTTTT. It specifies CASRRENTGELFF. The chain employs TRBV2 and TRBJ2-2; TRBD2 is a possible D gene (5 bases). Germline V gene lookup returns CDR1 SNHLY and CDR2 FYNNEI. The CDR3 length is 13 residues. V was shortened by 6 bases and J by 1 base, with 6 bases between the two germline ends.

On this clone itself: The identical CDR3 is also encoded by other nucleotide sequences in the sample. V gene TRBV5-1 combines with J gene TRBJ2-2; TRBD2 is a possible D gene (6 bases). The CDR3 is 15 amino acids. The germline CDR1 and CDR2 sequences are SGHRS and YFSETQ. V shed 3 bases and J shed 1 base, with 10 bases lying between them. CDR3 coding DNA: TGCGCCAGCAGCTCCGGGACTGAGAACACCGGGGAGCTGTTTTTT. Protein sequence: CASSSGTENTGELFF.

V gene TRBV7-2 combines with J gene TRBJ2-1, with D unresolved. This CDR3 contains 12 residues. V gave up 9 bases and J gave up 0 bases, with 6 bases separating them. The germline CDR1 and CDR2 sequences are SGHTA and FQGNSA. CDR3 in DNA: TGTGCCAGTGGACGCTCCTACAATGAGCAGTTCTTC. Translating gives CASGRSYNEQFF. Together with reference TRBV7-2 and TRBJ2-1, the CDR3 gives the full variable domain: GAGVSQSPSNKVTEKGKDVELRCDPISGHTALYWYRQSLGQGLEFLIYFQGNSAPDKSGLPSDRFSAERTGGSVSTLTIQRTQQEDSAVYLCASGRSYNEQFFGPGTRLTVL.

The V gene is TRBV20-1, the J gene TRBJ2-1; D unclear. V was trimmed by 7 bases and J by 1 base, leaving 5 bases between them. Germline loops: CDR1 DFQATT, CDR2 SNEGSKA (reference sequence). The CDR3 totals 11 residues. The CDR3 reads CSGRSYNEQFF. CDR3 nucleotides: TGCAGTGGGCGGTCCTACAATGAGCAGTTCTTC.

Turning to this clone: One end of the junction does not line up with germline, which may come from a read error. Other nucleotide sequences from this sample produce the same CDR3. The genes are TRBV5-1 and TRBJ2-2, with D unclear. There are 14 residues in the CDR3. Per the germline V gene, CDR1 is SGHRS and CDR2 is YFSETQ. The CDR3 DNA reads as TGCGCCAGCAGTTTGGGGACGAACACCGGGGAGCTGTTTTTT. The encoded protein is CASSLGTNTGELFF.

V usage is TRBV2 and J usage is TRBJ2-7, with D possibly being TRBD1 or TRBD2 (6 bases each). CDR1 is SNHLY and CDR2 is FYNNEI in the germline V gene. This CDR3 has 14 residues. V was cut by 7 bases and J by 2 bases, with 15 bases left in between. The CDR3 reads CASKGGTGPYEQYF. CDR3 DNA sequence: TGTGCCAGCAAGGGGGGCACCGGACCCTACGAGCAGTACTTC.

This sequence joins TRBV7-3 and TRBJ2-5; TRBD2 matches 7 bases. CDR1 is SGHTA, CDR2 FQGTGA, per germline. The CDR3 contains 17 residues. The V and J ends lost 0 bases and 4 bases, in that order; junction bases with no gene match: 11. CDR3: CASSLTPPGGWGETQYF. The CDR3 nucleotides are TGTGCCAGCAGCTTAACTCCCCCGGGGGGTTGGGGAGAGACCCAGTACTTC.

The V and J genes are TRBV10-2 and TRBJ2-1; no definite D call. V shed 4 bases and J shed 4 bases, with 5 bases lying between them. From germline, CDR1 is WSHSY and CDR2 SAAADI. The CDR3 is 12 residues long. This CDR3 reads CASSGDYNEQFF. CDR3 DNA: TGCGCCAGCAGTGGGGATTACAATGAGCAGTTCTTC.

This chain's CDR3 is CASSDSEDGGDTQYF. The CDR3 DNA reads as TGTGCCAGCAGTGACTCGGAGGATGGGGGAGATACGCAGTATTTT. The chain employs TRBV6-4 and TRBJ2-3; D may be TRBD1 or TRBD2 (5 bases each). This CDR3 contains 15 residues. Trimming pared 0 bases from V and 5 bases from J, leaving 12 bases between. CDR1 is MRHNA, CDR2 SNTAGT, per germline.

The chain combines TRBV29-1 with TRBJ2-5; D is unresolved. TRBJ2-7 explains the end of the DNA better; the J call may be wrong. From germline, CDR1 is SQVTM and CDR2 ANQGSEA. The CDR3 covers 11 residues. CDR3 in amino acids: CSVAEQYEQYF. CDR3 bases: TGCAGCGTTGCAGAACAATACGAGCAGTACTTC.